This entry lists 8 T cell receptor beta chains sequenced from one sample in a study of shared clonotypes between healthy human individuals. The data were produced by immunoSEQ multiplex PCR, yet TCRdb's version contains in-frame clones alone and is incomplete. The sample carries hundreds of thousands of clones, approximately 79% recorded once. Sequencing was carried out using memory CD4+ T cells sorted from blood. Subset denoted: CD45RA-negative fraction. These receptors were taken from a woman aged 30 to 39 in good health.

This clone was counted at least ten times. The V and J genes are TRBV25-1 and TRBJ2-7; D gene unclear. The germline gives CDR1 MGHDK, CDR2 SYGVNS. Between the trimmed V and J ends, which lost 0 bases and 5 bases, there was a span of 2 bases. This CDR3 has 11 amino acids. The CDR3 sequence: CASSEYHEQYF. The DNA of the CDR3 is TGTGCCAGCAGTGAATACCACGAGCAGTACTTC.

The chain combines TRBV7-9 with TRBJ2-3; 12 bases align to TRBD2. The germline gives CDR1 SEHNR, CDR2 FQNEAQ (reference sequence). The CDR3 contains 16 residues. The V segment lost 7 bases and the J segment 5 bases; nucleotides outside the gene matches: 10. CDR3 sequence reads: CASNSRTSGDGDTQYF. The DNA of the CDR3 is TGTGCCAGCAACTCCCGGACTAGCGGGGACGGAGATACGCAGTATTTT.

The V gene is TRBV27, the J gene TRBJ1-2; possible D gene TRBD1, 5 bases. The germline CDR1 and CDR2 sequences are MNHEY and SMNVEV (reference sequence). V was shortened by 2 bases and J by 5 bases, with 18 bases between the two germline ends. The CDR3 has 16 residues. The CDR3 DNA sequence: TGTGCCAGCAGTTTAGGGGCCGGCGGCCTGGGGTATGGCTACACCTTC. Protein: CASSLGAGGLGYGYTF.

The chain uses TRBV28 and TRBJ1-3; D is undetermined. The CDR3 totals 15 residues. Trimming removed 4 bases from V and 8 bases from J, with 18 bases in between. The germline CDR1 and CDR2 sequences are MDHEN and SYDVKM. The CDR3 is CASSSRLSRADTIYF. The CDR3 nucleotides are TGTGCCAGCAGTTCTAGGCTTTCCCGGGCGGACACCATATATTTT.

The J gene is TRBJ1-5, the V gene TRBV19, with D uncertain. The CDR3 contains 11 residues. From germline, CDR1 is LNHDA and CDR2 SQIVND (reference sequence). Deletions cut 4 bases from V and 9 bases from J, with 7 bases between. The CDR3 DNA follows: TGTGCCAGTAGTAACCTTCCGCCCCAGCATTTT. Its protein product is CASSNLPPQHF.

This chain links TRBV19 with TRBJ1-5; D unresolved. CDR3 size: 16 residues. The V and J ends lost 6 bases and 5 bases respectively, with 20 bases between them. Germline assignment: CDR1 LNHDA and CDR2 SQIVND (reference sequence). The CDR3 DNA is TGTGCCAGTAGCCGAGAGTTCGTATCCCTCTATCAGCCCCAGCATTTT. Its protein product is CASSREFVSLYQPQHF.

This chain connects TRBV11-2 to TRBJ2-7; 9 bases fit TRBD1. CDR3 length: 14 amino acids. Per the germline V gene, CDR1 is SGHAT and CDR2 is FQNNGV. The trim removed 5 bases at V and 4 bases at J, leaving 6 bases unmatched. Here the CDR3 reads CASSRDRDGYEQYF. The CDR3 bases are TGTGCCAGCAGCCGGGACAGGGATGGGTACGAGCAGTACTTC. Looking up the rest from reference TRBV11-2 and TRBJ2-7 gives the full variable domain: EAGVAQSPRYKIIEKRQSVAFWCNPISGHATLYWYQQILGQGPKLLIQFQNNGVVDDSQLPKDRFSAERLKGVDSTLKIQPAKLEDSAVYLCASSRDRDGYEQYFGPGTRLTVT.

V gene TRBV6-5 combines with J gene TRBJ2-1; 12 bases align to TRBD2. This CDR3 is built from 13 residues. Germline values: CDR1 MNHEY, CDR2 SVGAGI. The V segment lost 8 bases and the J segment 8 bases; nucleotides outside the gene matches: 4. This chain's CDR3 is CASSLAGGHEQFF. The CDR3 nucleotides are TGTGCCAGCTCACTAGCGGGAGGCCATGAGCAGTTCTTC.